The clone carrying this T cell receptor (beta chain) has only a few counts. Its antigen is unidentified. This sample is drawn from a study of beta chain features in type 1 diabetes. Overall study: All samples yielded 107,917,701 examined sorted cells.

Between the trimmed V and J ends, which lost 3 bases and 2 bases, there was a span of 7 bases. In germline, CDR1 is LNHNV, CDR2 YYDKDF (reference sequence). CDR3 length equals 13 residues. The investigators reverse transcribed all of the isolated RNA, so they sequenced expressed TCRB transcripts. The assay was immunoSEQ multiplex PCR, and TCRdb's table has in-frame clones only and misses some. The sample carries 640,000 or so clones, over 12% recorded once. Study outcomes and limitations: Patients' naive, central memory and Treg TCRB repertoires seemed closer to one another than those of healthy donors. Patients and controls would be equally affected if PCR favored shorter templates. Across all four CD4+ subsets, people with type 1 diabetes showed modestly shorter TCRB CDR3s.

Sequencing input: naive CD4+ T cells from blood. This sequence was found in a man between 18 and 35 years old with type 1 diabetes. The chain has TRBV15 and TRBJ1-1; no clear D gene. The CDR3 DNA sequence: TGTGCCACCAGCAGCGGGGTAAACACTGAAGCTTTCTTT. It is translated as CATSSGVNTEAFF.